These 23 T cell receptor beta chains were sequenced from one sample in a study of T cell changes during pregnancy in multiple sclerosis. The assay was immunoSEQ multiplex PCR, and TCRdb's table has in-frame clones only and misses some. The profile covers more than 85,000 clones, with approximately 94% appearing a single time and approximately 1.2% taken by the ten largest. Material: peripheral blood, obtained in the second trimester of pregnancy. The receptors were sampled from a female donor with multiple sclerosis, enrolled in a pregnancy study.

The J gene is TRBJ1-1, the V gene TRBV7-7, with D tentatively TRBD1 (6 bases). The CDR3 totals 15 residues. The ends were cut back, 2 bases at V and 0 bases at J, with 10 bases in the middle. Germline V gene lookup returns CDR1 SSHAT and CDR2 FNYEAQ (reference sequence). Written as DNA, the CDR3 is TGTGCCAGCAGCTTACCCGGGACAATGAACACTGAAGCTTTCTTT. Its translation: CASSLPGTMNTEAFF.

CDR3 sequence reads: CASSSGTGMNTEAFF. The CDR3 DNA is TGTGCCAGCAGCTCCGGGACAGGGATGAACACTGAAGCTTTCTTT. The gene calls are TRBV5-6 and TRBJ1-1, with TRBD1 matching over 9 bases. In germline, CDR1 is SGHDT, CDR2 YYEEEE. The CDR3 sequence is 15 residues long. V lost 3 bases, J lost 0 bases, and 3 bases stayed unmatched.

This clone was detected only once. The CDR3, as DNA: TGTGCCACCAGCCGGGACAGGGGGGCTGGGACCCAGTACTTC. Encoded protein: CATSRDRGAGTQYF. The chain recombines TRBV15 with TRBJ2-5; 11 bases fit TRBD1. The V gene's germline CDR1 is LNHNV and CDR2 YYDKDF (reference sequence). The CDR3 length is 14 residues. The V and J ends lost 5 bases and 7 bases, in that order; junction bases with no gene match: 6.

The rearrangement joins TRBV4-2 to TRBJ2-7, with D possibly TRBD1 on 5 matching bases. Germline V gene data show CDR1 as LGHNA and CDR2 as YNFKEQ. The CDR3 consists of 14 residues. With 0 bases removed from V and 3 bases from J, the gap between germline ends came to 9 bases. CDR3 protein: CASSQDKGDYEQYF. CDR3 DNA: TGTGCCAGCAGCCAAGATAAAGGGGACTACGAGCAGTACTTC.

The count of this clone is one. V usage is TRBV5-6 and J usage is TRBJ1-1; 8 bases fit TRBD1. Unmatched junction bases numbered 8, after V lost 3 bases and J lost 4 bases. There are 15 residues in the CDR3. Germline CDR1 and CDR2: SGHDT and YYEEEE. CDR3 nucleotide sequence: TGTGCCAGCAGCTACAGAGACAGGGGAGGCACTGAAGCTTTCTTT. Encoded protein: CASSYRDRGGTEAFF.

The chain recombines TRBV19 with TRBJ2-3, with 7 nucleotides matching TRBD1. V was pared by 7 bases and J by 1 base, with 2 bases of the junction left unmatched. The CDR3 extends over 13 amino acids. Per germline, CDR1 LNHDA and CDR2 SQIVND (reference sequence). CDR3: CASTGTGTDTQYF. In nucleotides, the CDR3 is TGTGCCAGTACCGGGACAGGCACAGATACGCAGTATTTT.

The chain combines TRBV9 with TRBJ1-1; a possible D gene is TRBD1 (6 bases). V lost 3 bases, J lost 0 bases, and 9 bases lay in between. CDR1 SGDLS and CDR2 YYNGEE come from the germline V gene. This CDR3 contains 14 residues. CDR3 protein: CASSAGGMNTEAFF. In DNA form, the CDR3 reads TGTGCCAGCAGCGCGGGGGGCATGAACACTGAAGCTTTCTTT.

This clone was counted between two and nine times. The chain couples TRBV7-2 to TRBJ1-1; 7 bases fit TRBD1. Per germline, CDR1 SGHTA and CDR2 FQGNSA. The CDR3 has 15 residues. Trimming removed 3 bases from V and 1 base from J; junction bases left unmatched: 5. CDR3 DNA: TGTGCCAGCAGCTTCCGGCCAGGGGGGAACACTGAAGCTTTCTTT. Its protein product is CASSFRPGGNTEAFF.

This clone was seen a handful of times. The chain carries TRBV9 and TRBJ1-4, with D perhaps TRBD1 (6 bases). V was shortened by 4 bases and J by 8 bases, with 18 bases between the two germline ends. Germline-derived CDR1 and CDR2 are SGDLS and YYNGEE. The CDR3 extends over 15 amino acids. The CDR3 region is CASSPPGALGEKLFF. The CDR3 region has the DNA TGTGCCAGCAGCCCTCCAGGGGCGTTGGGGGAAAAACTGTTTTTT.

A single count supports this clone. V gene TRBV7-9 combines with J gene TRBJ1-2; 8 nucleotides align to TRBD1. Germline V lookup: CDR1 SEHNR, CDR2 FQNEAQ (reference sequence). The CDR3 length is 13 residues. The V segment lost 6 bases and the J segment 8 bases; nucleotides outside the gene matches: 8. In DNA form, the CDR3 reads TGTGCCAGCAGGTCTCAGGACAGGGACGGCTACACCTTC. This sequence encodes CASRSQDRDGYTF.

The rearrangement joins TRBV27 to TRBJ2-7; 9 positions match TRBD1. CDR3 length equals 14 residues. The V gene's germline CDR1 is MNHEY and CDR2 SMNVEV (reference sequence). Trimming removed 4 bases from V and 5 bases from J; junction bases left unmatched: 6. CDR3 sequence (DNA): TGTGCCAGCAGTTCAGGACAGGGGTTCCACGAGCAGTACTTC. This codes for CASSSGQGFHEQYF.

This chain connects TRBV28 to TRBJ1-3; D possibly corresponds to TRBD1 (6 bases). Trimming removed 2 bases at V and 3 bases at J, with 14 bases between. The CDR3 loop spans 16 amino acids. Germline V gene lookup returns CDR1 MDHEN and CDR2 SYDVKM. This chain's CDR3 is CASSLSLGAYGNTIYF. The CDR3 nucleotides read TGTGCCAGCAGTTTAAGCTTGGGGGCATATGGAAACACCATATATTTT. Together with reference TRBV28 and TRBJ1-3, the CDR3 gives the full variable domain: DVKVTQSSRYLVKRTGEKVFLECVQDMDHENMFWYRQDPGLGLRLIYFSYDVKMKEKGDIPEGYSVSREKKERFSLILESASTNQTSMYLCASSLSLGAYGNTIYFGEGSWLTVV.

V and J are TRBV5-1 and TRBJ2-5, with TRBD2 matching 10 bases. Trimming cost V 0 bases and J 4 bases; bases outside gene matches: 9. Looked up from germline, CDR1 is SGHRS and CDR2 is YFSETQ. This CDR3 comprises 17 residues. CDR3 protein: CASSLDNSAGGRETQYF. For the CDR3, the DNA is TGCGCCAGCAGCTTGGATAATTCAGCGGGAGGGAGAGAGACCCAGTACTTC.

V gene TRBV13 combines with J gene TRBJ2-3; 14 nucleotides line up with TRBD2. Germline loops: CDR1 PRHDT, CDR2 FYEKMQ (reference sequence). The V gene end was trimmed by 4 bases and the J gene end by 4 bases; junction bases not matched to a gene: 7. The CDR3 has 17 residues. Here the CDR3 DNA reads TGTGCCAGCAGCTCAAGACTAGCGGGGGGGCAGGCAGATACGCAGTATTTT. Translated, it gives CASSSRLAGGQADTQYF.

J is TRBJ2-7 and V is TRBV4-2; perhaps TRBD2 as D (7 bases). CDR3 length: 13 residues. The V gene's germline CDR1 is LGHNA and CDR2 YNFKEQ. V was clipped by 2 bases and J by 7 bases, with 12 bases between them. The CDR3 loop reads CASSQRGAREQYF. Here the CDR3 DNA reads TGTGCCAGCAGCCAACGGGGGGCTCGGGAGCAGTACTTC.

This clone was recorded once. The V call is TRBV6-6, the J call TRBJ2-1; 11 bases are shared with TRBD2. Germline CDR1 reads MNHNY; CDR2 reads SVGAGI (reference sequence). This CDR3 is built from 15 residues. With 5 bases clipped from V and 3 bases from J, the junction kept 3 bases outside the gene matches. Written as DNA, the CDR3 is TGTGCCAGCAGTCAACTAGCGGGGGACTACAATGAGCAGTTCTTC. Residues: CASSQLAGDYNEQFF.

The gene calls are TRBV28 and TRBJ1-2, with TRBD1 identical over 7 bases. Germline assignment: CDR1 MDHEN and CDR2 SYDVKM. The CDR3 runs to 13 residues. After removal of 7 bases from V and 3 bases from J, the junction contained 5 bases not matched to a gene. The CDR3 coding sequence is TGTGCCAGCACCCCCGGACAGGACTATGGCTACACCTTC. Residues: CASTPGQDYGYTF.

The chain links TRBV6-5 to TRBJ1-3, with a weak D call TRBD1 (5 bases). CDR1 and CDR2 from the germline V gene are MNHEY and SVGAGI. Deletions cut 6 bases from V and 9 bases from J, with 15 bases between. The CDR3 totals 13 residues. CDR3 protein: CASSRRGGTTIYF. The DNA of the CDR3 is TGTGCCAGCAGCCGACGGGGGGGGACCACCATATATTTT.

The chain couples TRBV4-2 to TRBJ2-5; 9 positions agree with TRBD2. This CDR3 is built from 17 residues. Germline loops: CDR1 LGHNA, CDR2 YNFKEQ. Trimming took 2 bases from V and 5 from J; bases not matched to a gene: 12. The CDR3 DNA is TGTGCCAGCAGCCAAACGACCGGGACTAGCCTTGGCGAGACCCAGTACTTC. It yields the protein CASSQTTGTSLGETQYF.

This sequence joins TRBV27 and TRBJ2-1; tentatively, D is TRBD2 (5 bases). Germline V gene lookup returns CDR1 MNHEY and CDR2 SMNVEV (reference sequence). The CDR3 sequence is 13 residues long. Deletions cut 6 bases from V and 15 bases from J, with 21 bases between. The CDR3 sequence is CASRRHRGSGAFF. CDR3 bases: TGTGCCAGCAGGCGACACCGAGGGTCAGGCGCGTTCTTC.

In its sample, this clone was seen a few times. The genes are TRBV18 and TRBJ1-3; D ambiguous. V shed 2 bases and J shed 0 bases, with 8 bases lying between them. Germline V gene data show CDR1 as KGHSH and CDR2 as LQKENI. This CDR3 is built from 15 residues. The CDR3 here is CASSPRRASGNTIYF. CDR3 nucleotides: TGTGCCAGCTCACCAAGGAGGGCCTCTGGAAACACCATATATTTT.

The chain carries TRBV30 and TRBJ1-2, with 11 nucleotides matching TRBD1. V trimming: 3 bases; J trimming: 7 bases; junction bases outside the gene matches: 13. This CDR3 region has 16 residues. The germline V gene has CDR1 GTSNPN and CDR2 SVGIG (reference sequence). CDR3 DNA sequence: TGTGCCTGGAGGCATATGTTCGGACAGGGGGCAATTGGCTACACCTTC. This translates into CAWRHMFGQGAIGYTF.

This clone was seen a single time. The V call is TRBV27, the J call TRBJ2-1; D is uncertain. Per the germline V gene, CDR1 is MNHEY and CDR2 is SMNVEV (reference sequence). The CDR3 sequence is 15 residues long. The V and J ends lost 2 bases and 7 bases respectively, with 15 bases between them. CDR3: CASSLRVSYTNEQFF. In DNA, the CDR3 is TGTGCCAGCAGTTTACGGGTGTCATACACTAATGAGCAGTTCTTC.